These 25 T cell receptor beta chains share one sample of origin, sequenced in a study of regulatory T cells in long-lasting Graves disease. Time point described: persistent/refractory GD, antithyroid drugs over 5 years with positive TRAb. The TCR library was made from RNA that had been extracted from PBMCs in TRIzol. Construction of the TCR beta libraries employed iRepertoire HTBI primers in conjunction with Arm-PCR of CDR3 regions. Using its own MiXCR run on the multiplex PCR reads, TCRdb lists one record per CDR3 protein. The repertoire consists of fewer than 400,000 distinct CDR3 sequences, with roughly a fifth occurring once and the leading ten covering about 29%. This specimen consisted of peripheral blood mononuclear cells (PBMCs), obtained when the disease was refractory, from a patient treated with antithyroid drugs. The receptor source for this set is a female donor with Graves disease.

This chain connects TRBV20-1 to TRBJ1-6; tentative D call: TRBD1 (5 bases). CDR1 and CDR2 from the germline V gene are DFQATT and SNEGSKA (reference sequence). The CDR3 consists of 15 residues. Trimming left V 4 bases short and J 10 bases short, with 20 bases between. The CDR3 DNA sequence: TGCAGTGCTAAAACCGGGACCGCGGGGTGGTCACCCCTCCACTTT. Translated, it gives CSAKTGTAGWSPLHF.

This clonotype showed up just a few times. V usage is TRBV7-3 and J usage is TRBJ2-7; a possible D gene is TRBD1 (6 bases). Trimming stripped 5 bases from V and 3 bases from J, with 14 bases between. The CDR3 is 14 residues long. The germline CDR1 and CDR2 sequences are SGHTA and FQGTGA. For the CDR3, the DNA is TGTGCCAGCAGCCCCTCGGCCAGGGGCTACGAGCAGTACTTC. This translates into CASSPSARGYEQYF. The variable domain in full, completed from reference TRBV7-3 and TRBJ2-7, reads GAGVSQTPSNKVTEKGKYVELRCDPISGHTALYWYRQSLGQGPEFLIYFQGTGAADDSGLPNDRFFAVRPEGSVSTLKIQRTERGDSAVYLCASSPSARGYEQYFGPGTRLTVT.

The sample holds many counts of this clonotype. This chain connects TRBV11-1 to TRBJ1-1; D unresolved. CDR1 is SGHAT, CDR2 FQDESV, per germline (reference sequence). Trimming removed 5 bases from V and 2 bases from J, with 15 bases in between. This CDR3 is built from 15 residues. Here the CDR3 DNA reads TGTGCCAGCAGCCAGACCCAGAGGAGAAACACTGAAGCTTTCTTT. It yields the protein CASSQTQRRNTEAFF.

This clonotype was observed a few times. CDR3 region: CASSPHRASSYNSPLHF. The CDR3 DNA reads TGTGCCAGCAGCCCCCACAGGGCAAGCTCCTATAATTCACCCCTCCACTTT. The chain recombines TRBV7-9 with TRBJ1-6; D might be TRBD1 (6 bases). CDR1 is SEHNR, CDR2 FQNEAQ, per germline (reference sequence). Trimming removed 5 bases from V and 0 bases from J, with 14 bases in between. The CDR3 has 17 amino acids.

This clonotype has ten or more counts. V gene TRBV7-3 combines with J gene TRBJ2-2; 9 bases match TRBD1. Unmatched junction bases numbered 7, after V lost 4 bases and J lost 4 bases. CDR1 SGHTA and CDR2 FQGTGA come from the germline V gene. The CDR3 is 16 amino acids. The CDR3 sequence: CASSSPGQGSTGELFF. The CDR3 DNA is TGTGCCAGCAGCTCTCCGGGACAGGGTAGCACCGGGGAGCTGTTTTTT. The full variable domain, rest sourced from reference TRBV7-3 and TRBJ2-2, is GAGVSQTPSNKVTEKGKYVELRCDPISGHTALYWYRQSLGQGPEFLIYFQGTGAADDSGLPNDRFFAVRPEGSVSTLKIQRTERGDSAVYLCASSSPGQGSTGELFFGEGSRLTVL.

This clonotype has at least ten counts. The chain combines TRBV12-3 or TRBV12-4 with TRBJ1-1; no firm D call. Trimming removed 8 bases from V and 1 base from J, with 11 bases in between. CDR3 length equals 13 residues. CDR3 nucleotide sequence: TGTGCCAGCGCCGAGGGTGGGAACACTGAAGCTTTCTTT. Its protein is CASAEGGNTEAFF.

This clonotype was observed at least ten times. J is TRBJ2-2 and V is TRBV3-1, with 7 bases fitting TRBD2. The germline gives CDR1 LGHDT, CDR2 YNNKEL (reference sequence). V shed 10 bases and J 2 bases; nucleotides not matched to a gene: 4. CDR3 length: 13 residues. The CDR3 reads CATRDYNTGELFF. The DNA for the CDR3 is TGTGCCACCCGGGACTACAACACCGGGGAGCTGTTTTTT.

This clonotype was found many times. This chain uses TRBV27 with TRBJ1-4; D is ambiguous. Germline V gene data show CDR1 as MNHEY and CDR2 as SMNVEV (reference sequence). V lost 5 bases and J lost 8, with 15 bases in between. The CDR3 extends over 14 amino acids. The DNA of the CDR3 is TGTGCCAGCAGTCCCCTGGGTGGTGAGGAAAAACTGTTTTTT. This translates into CASSPLGGEEKLFF.

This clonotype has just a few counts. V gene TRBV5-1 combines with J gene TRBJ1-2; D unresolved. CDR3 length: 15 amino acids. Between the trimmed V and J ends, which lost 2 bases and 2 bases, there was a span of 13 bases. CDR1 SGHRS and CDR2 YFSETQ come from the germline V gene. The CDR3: CASSFDGPANYGYTF. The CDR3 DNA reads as TGCGCCAGCAGCTTTGATGGACCCGCGAACTATGGCTACACCTTC.

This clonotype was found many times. The CDR3 DNA follows: TGTGCCCACCGGCAGGGGGCGGGGGATGCCAAAAACATTCAGTACTTC. Residues: CAHRQGAGDAKNIQYF. The chain carries TRBV2 and TRBJ2-4; D may be TRBD1 (8 bases). The V end lost 11 bases, the J end lost 1 base, and 21 bases lay between the germline ends. CDR1 and CDR2 from the germline V gene are SNHLY and FYNNEI. CDR3 length: 16 residues.

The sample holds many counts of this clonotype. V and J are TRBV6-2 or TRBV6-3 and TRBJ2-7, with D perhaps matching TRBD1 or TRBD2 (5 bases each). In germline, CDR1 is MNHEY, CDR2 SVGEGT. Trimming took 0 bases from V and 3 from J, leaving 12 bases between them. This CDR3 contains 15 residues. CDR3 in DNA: TGTGCCAGCAGTTACTCGGGGGACGGACACTACGAGCAGTACTTC. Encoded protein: CASSYSGDGHYEQYF.

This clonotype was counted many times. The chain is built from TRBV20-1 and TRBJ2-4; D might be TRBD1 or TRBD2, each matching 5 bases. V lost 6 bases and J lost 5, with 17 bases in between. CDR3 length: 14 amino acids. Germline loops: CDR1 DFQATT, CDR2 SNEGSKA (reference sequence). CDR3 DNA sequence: TGCAGTGCAAGCGGTGTGGGACGCCAAAACATTCAGTACTTC. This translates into CSASGVGRQNIQYF.

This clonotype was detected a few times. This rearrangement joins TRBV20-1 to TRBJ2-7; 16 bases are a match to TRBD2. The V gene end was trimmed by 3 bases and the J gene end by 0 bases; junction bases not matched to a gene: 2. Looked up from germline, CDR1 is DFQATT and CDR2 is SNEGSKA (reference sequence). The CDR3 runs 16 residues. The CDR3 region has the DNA TGCAGTGCTAGGGGACTAGCGGGAGGGCTCTCCTACGAGCAGTACTTC. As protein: CSARGLAGGLSYEQYF.

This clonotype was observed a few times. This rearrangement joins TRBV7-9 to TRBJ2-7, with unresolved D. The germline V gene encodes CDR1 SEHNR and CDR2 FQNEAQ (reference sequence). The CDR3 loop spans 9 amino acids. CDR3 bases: TGTGCGGGGTCCTACGAGCAGTACTTC. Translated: CAGSYEQYF.

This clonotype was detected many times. CDR3 DNA sequence: TGTGCCAGCCGCCAGGGCAAGAGCAATCAGCCCCAGCATTTT. The encoded protein is CASRQGKSNQPQHF. The V and J genes are TRBV28 and TRBJ1-5; D perhaps matches TRBD1 (5 bases). The CDR3 covers 14 residues. The germline CDR1 and CDR2 sequences are MDHEN and SYDVKM. The V end was cut by 8 bases, the J end by 1 base, with 12 bases between.

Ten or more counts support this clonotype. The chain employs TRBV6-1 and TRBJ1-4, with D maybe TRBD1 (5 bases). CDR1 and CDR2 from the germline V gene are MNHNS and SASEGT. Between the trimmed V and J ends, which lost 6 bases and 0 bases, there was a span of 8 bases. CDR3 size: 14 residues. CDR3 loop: CASRETATNEKLFF. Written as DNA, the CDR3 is TGTGCCAGCAGAGAGACAGCAACTAATGAAAAACTGTTTTTT.

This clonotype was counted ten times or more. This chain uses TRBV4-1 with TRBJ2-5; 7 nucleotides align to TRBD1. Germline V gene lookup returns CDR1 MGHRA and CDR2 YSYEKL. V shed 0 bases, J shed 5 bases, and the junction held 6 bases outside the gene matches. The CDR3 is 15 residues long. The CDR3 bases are TGCGCCAGCAGCCAAGAGACAGGGCTCTGGGAGACCCAGTACTTC. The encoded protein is CASSQETGLWETQYF.

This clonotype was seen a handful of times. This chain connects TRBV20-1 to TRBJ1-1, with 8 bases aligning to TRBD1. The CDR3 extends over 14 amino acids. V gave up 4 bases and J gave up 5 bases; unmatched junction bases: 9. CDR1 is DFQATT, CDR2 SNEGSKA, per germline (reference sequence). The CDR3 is CSATGQGLRTEAFF. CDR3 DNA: TGCAGTGCTACCGGACAGGGTCTACGAACTGAAGCTTTCTTT.

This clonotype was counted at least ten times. CDR3 DNA sequence: TGTGCCAGCAGTCGGGGAGGGAAACGGCAGCCCCAGCATTTT. This sequence encodes CASSRGGKRQPQHF. The chain joins TRBV3-1 to TRBJ1-5; D unresolved. This CDR3 comprises 14 residues. Trimming removed 6 bases from V and 7 bases from J, with 16 bases in between. CDR1 and CDR2 (germline): LGHDT, YNNKEL (reference sequence).

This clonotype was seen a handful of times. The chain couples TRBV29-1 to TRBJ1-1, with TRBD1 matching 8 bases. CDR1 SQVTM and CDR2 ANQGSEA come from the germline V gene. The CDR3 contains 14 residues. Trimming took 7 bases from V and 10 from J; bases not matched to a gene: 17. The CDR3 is CSAAGLTGALGAFF. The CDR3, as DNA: TGCAGCGCTGCCGGGTTGACAGGGGCCCTCGGAGCTTTCTTT. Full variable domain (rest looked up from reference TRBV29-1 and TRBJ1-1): SAVISQKPSRDICQRGTSLTIQCQVDSQVTMMFWYRQQPGQSLTLIATANQGSEATYESGFVIDKFPISRPNLTFSTLTVSNMSPEDSSIYLCSAAGLTGALGAFFGQGTRLTVV.

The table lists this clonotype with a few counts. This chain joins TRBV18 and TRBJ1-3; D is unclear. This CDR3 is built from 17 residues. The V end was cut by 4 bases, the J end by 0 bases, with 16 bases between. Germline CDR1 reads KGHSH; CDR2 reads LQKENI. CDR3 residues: CASSRPPNSGSGNTIYF. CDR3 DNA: TGTGCCAGCTCACGTCCCCCTAACAGTGGCTCTGGAAACACCATATATTTT.

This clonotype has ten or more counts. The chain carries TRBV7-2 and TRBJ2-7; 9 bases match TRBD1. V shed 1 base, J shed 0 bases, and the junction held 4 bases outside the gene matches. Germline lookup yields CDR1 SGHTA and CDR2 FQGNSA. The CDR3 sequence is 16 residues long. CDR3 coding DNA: TGTGCCAGCAGCTTAGGGGGACAGGGAGGCTCCTACGAGCAGTACTTC. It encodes CASSLGGQGGSYEQYF.

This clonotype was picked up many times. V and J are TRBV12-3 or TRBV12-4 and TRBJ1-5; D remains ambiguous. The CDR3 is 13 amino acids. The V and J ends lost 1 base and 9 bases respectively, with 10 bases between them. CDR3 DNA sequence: TGTGCCAGCAGTTTAGGCGAGAGGCGGCCCCAGCATTTT. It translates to CASSLGERRPQHF.

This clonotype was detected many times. The CDR3 region is CASSVHQPQHF. The CDR3 DNA is TGTGCCAGCAGTGTCCATCAGCCCCAGCATTTT. The chain combines TRBV2 with TRBJ1-5; no clear D gene. V shed 4 bases and J shed 5 bases, with 3 bases lying between them. The CDR3 has 11 residues. CDR1 is SNHLY and CDR2 is FYNNEI in the germline V gene.

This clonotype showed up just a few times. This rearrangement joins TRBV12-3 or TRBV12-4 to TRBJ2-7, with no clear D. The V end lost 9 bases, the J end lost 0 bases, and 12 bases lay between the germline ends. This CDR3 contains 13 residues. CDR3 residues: CARRHQHSYEQYF. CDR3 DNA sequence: TGTGCCAGGAGACACCAACACTCCTACGAGCAGTACTTC.